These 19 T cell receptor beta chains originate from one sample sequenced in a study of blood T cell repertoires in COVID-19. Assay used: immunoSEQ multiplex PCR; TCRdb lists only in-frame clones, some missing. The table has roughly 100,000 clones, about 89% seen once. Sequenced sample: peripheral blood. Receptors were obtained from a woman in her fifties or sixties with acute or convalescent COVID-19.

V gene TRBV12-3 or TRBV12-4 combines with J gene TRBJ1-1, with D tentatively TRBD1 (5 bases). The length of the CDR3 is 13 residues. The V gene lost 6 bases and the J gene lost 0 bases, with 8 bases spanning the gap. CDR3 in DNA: TGTGCCAGCAGAGACAGAGTGAACACTGAAGCTTTCTTT. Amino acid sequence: CASRDRVNTEAFF.

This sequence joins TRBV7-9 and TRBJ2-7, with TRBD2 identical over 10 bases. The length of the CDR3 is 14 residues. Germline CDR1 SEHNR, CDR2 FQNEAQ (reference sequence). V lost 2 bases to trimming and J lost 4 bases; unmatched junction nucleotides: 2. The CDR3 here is CASSLTSGVYEQYF. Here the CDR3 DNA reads TGTGCCAGCAGCTTAACTAGCGGGGTATACGAGCAGTACTTC.

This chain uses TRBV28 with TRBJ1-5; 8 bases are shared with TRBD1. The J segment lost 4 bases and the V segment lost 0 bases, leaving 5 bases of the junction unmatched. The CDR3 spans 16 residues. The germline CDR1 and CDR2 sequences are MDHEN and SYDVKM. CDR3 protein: CASSLWTGALNQPQHF. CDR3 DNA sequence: TGTGCCAGCAGTTTATGGACAGGGGCCCTTAATCAGCCCCAGCATTTT.

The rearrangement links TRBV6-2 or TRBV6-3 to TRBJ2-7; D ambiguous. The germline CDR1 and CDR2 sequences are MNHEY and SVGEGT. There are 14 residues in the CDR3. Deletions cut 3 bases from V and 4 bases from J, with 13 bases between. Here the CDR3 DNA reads TGTGCCAGCAGTTATTCGCAGGAACCGTACGAGCAGTACTTC. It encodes CASSYSQEPYEQYF.

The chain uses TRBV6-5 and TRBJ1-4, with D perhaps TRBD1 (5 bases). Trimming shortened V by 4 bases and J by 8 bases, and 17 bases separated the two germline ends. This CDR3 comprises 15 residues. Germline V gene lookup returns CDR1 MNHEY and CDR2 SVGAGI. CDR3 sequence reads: CASSLGGRGREKLFF. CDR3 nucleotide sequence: TGTGCCAGCAGTTTGGGGGGACGTGGTCGAGAAAAACTGTTTTTT.

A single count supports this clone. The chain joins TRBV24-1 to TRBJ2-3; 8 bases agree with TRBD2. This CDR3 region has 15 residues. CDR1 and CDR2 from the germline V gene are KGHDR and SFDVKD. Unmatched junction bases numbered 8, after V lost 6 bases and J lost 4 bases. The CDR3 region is CATSPAGGGADTQYF. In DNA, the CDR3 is TGTGCCACCAGTCCGGCGGGAGGTGGGGCAGATACGCAGTATTTT.

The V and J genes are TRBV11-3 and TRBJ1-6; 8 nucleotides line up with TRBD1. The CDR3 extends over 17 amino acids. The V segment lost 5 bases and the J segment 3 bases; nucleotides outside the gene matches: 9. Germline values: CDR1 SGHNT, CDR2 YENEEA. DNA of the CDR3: TGTGCCAGCAGCCCCCCCCGGGACAGGTTCTATAATTCACCCCTCCACTTT. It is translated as CASSPPRDRFYNSPLHF.

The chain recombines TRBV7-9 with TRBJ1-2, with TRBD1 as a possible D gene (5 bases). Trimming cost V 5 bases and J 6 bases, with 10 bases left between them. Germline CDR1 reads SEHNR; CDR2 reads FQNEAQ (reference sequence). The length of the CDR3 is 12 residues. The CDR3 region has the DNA TGTGCCAGCAGCCTGGCGGGACATGGCTACACCTTC. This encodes CASSLAGHGYTF.

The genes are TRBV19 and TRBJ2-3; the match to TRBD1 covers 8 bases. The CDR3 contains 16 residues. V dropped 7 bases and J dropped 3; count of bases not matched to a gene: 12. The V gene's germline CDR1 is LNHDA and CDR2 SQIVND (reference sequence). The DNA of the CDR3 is TGTGCCAGTACCTCCGGTCGGACAGGGACGACAGATACGCAGTATTTT. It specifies CASTSGRTGTTDTQYF.

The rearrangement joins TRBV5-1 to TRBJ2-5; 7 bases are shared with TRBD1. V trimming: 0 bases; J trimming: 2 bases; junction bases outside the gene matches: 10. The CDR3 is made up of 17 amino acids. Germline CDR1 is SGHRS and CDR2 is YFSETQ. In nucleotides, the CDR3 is TGCGCCAGCAGCTTGGGGACCCTAGGGACAGTGCAAGAGACCCAGTACTTC. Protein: CASSLGTLGTVQETQYF.

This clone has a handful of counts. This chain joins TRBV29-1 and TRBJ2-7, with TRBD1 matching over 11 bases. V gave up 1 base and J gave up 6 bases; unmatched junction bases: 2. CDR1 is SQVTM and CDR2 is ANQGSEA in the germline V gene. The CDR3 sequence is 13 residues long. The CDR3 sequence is CSVEGTGGAEQYF. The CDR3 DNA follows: TGCAGCGTTGAAGGGACAGGGGGCGCCGAGCAGTACTTC.

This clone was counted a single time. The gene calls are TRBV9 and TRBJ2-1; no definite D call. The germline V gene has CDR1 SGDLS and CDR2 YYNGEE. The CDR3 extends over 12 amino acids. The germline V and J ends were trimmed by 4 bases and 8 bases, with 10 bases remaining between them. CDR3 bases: TGTGCCAGCAGCAGGTCCGGAGATGAGCAGTTCTTC. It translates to CASSRSGDEQFF.

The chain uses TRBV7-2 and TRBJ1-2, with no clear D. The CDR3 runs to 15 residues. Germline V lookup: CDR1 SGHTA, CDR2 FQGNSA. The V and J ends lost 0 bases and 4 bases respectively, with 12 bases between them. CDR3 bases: TGTGCCAGCAGCTTAGCGCCAGAAAGTGGCTATGGCTACACCTTC. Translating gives CASSLAPESGYGYTF.

The CDR3 spells CSVRDSSSYNEQFF. The DNA for the CDR3 is TGCAGCGTCAGGGACAGCAGCTCCTACAATGAGCAGTTCTTC. The rearrangement joins TRBV29-1 to TRBJ2-1; TRBD1 aligns across 7 bases. The CDR3 is 14 amino acids. CDR1 and CDR2 from the germline V gene are SQVTM and ANQGSEA. V shed 6 bases, J shed 0 bases, and the junction held 5 bases outside the gene matches.

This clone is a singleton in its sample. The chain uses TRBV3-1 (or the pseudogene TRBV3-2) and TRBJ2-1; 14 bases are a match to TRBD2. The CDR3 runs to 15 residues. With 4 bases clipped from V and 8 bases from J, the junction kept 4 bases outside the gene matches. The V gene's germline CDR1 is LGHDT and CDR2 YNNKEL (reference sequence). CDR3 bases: TGTGCCAGCAGCCTGACTAGCGGGAGGGTAGATGAGCAGTTCTTC. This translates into CASSLTSGRVDEQFF.

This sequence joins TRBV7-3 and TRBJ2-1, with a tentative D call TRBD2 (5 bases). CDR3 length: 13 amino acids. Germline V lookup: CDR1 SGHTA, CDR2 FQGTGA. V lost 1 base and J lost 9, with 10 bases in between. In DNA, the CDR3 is TGTGCCAGCAGCTTAATGGACGAGGGTGAGCAGTTCTTC. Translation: CASSLMDEGEQFF.

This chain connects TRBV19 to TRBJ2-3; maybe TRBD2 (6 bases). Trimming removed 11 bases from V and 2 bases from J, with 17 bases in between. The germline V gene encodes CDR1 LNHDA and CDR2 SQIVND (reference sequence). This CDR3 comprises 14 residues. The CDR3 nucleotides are TGTGCCTCCTCATTGGGAGGATCCACAGATACGCAGTATTTT. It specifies CASSLGGSTDTQYF.

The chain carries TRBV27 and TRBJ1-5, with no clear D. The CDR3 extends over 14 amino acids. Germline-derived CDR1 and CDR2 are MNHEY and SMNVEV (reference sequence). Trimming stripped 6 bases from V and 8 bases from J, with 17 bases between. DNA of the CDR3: TGTGCCAGCAGCACCGACCACCCCGGGGAGCCCCAGCATTTT. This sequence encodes CASSTDHPGEPQHF.

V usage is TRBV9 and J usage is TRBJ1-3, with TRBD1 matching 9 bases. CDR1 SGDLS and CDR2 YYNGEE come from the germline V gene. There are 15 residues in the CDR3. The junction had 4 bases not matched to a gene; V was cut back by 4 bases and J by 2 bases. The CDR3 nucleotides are TGTGCCAGCAGCTCGCGGACAGGGGCTGGAAACACCATATATTTT. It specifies CASSSRTGAGNTIYF.